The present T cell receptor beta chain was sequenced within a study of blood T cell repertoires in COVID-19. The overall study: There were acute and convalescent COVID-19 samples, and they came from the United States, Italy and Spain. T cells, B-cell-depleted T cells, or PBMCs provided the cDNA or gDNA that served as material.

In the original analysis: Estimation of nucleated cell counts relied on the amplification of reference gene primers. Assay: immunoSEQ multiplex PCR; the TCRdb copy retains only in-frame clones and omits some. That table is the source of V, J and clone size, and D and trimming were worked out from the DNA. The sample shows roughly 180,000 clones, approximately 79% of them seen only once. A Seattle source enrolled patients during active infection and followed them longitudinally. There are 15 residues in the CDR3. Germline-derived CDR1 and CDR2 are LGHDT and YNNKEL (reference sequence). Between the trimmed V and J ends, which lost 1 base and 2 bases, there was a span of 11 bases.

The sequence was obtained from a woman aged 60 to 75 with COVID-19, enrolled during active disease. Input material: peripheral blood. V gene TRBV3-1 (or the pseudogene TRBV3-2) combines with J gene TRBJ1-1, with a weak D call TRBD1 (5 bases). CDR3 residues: CASSQGRGGNTEAFF. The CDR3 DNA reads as TGTGCCAGCAGCCAAGGAAGGGGAGGAAACACTGAAGCTTTCTTT.